The clone carrying this T cell receptor beta chain was counted between two and nine times. Its matching antigen is unknown. Germline CDR1 is LGHNA and CDR2 is YNFKEQ. CDR3 length equals 15 residues. Trimming pared 0 bases from V and 2 bases from J, leaving 11 bases between. This record belongs to a study of T-cell memory formation after mild COVID-19. Whole-study findings and limits: From day 15 to 85, contracting clones were balanced between CD4 and CD8, whereas later expanders leaned toward CD4+.

MiXCR was run by TCRdb on the 5' RACE reads, yielding one entry per CDR3 protein. Of roughly 130,000 distinct CDR3 sequences in the sample, less than 6.5% were seen once. This TCR came from an adult woman who had mild COVID-19 (a few samples of this study predate the infection). Cell type and time point are not known. The J gene is TRBJ2-7, the V gene TRBV4-2; D ambiguous. Specimen: PBMCs or a T cell subset sorted from them (not recorded which). The CDR3 DNA is TGTGCCAGCAGCCAAGAAAGTCAAGTGGCCTACGAGCAGTACTTC. Translation gives CASSQESQVAYEQYF.